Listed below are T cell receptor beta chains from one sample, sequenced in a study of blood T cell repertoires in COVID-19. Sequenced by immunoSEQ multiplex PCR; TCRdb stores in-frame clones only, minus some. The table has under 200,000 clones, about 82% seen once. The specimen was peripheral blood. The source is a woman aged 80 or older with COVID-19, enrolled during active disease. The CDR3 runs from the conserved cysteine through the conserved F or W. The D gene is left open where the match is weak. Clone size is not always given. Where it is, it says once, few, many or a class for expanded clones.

CDR3 protein: CASSLELGADTQYF
CDR3 DNA: TGTGCCAGCAGCTTGGAGCTCGGGGCAGATACGCAGTATTTT
V gene: TRBV7-6
D gene: -
clone size: -
J gene: TRBJ2-3

CDR3 protein: CASSLGGFIIEQYF
CDR3 DNA: TGCGCCAGCAGCTTAGGGGGTTTTATAATTGAGCAGTACTTC
V gene: TRBV5-1
D gene: -
clone size: -
J gene: TRBJ2-7

CDR3 protein: CASSARQGAWGGYTF
CDR3 DNA: TGTGCCAGCAGCGCCCGACAGGGGGCATGGGGAGGCTACACCTTC
V gene: TRBV6-5
D gene: TRBD1
clone size: once
J gene: TRBJ1-2

CDR3 protein: CASSLGGQETQYF
CDR3 DNA: TGCGCCAGCAGCTTGGGAGGGCAAGAGACCCAGTACTTC
V gene: TRBV5-1
D gene: -
clone size: -
J gene: TRBJ2-5

CDR3 protein: CATSDVGTGLHQPQHF
CDR3 DNA: TGTGCCACCAGTGATGTTGGGACAGGACTCCATCAGCCCCAGCATTTT
V gene: TRBV24-1
D gene: TRBD1
clone size: -
J gene: TRBJ1-5

CDR3 protein: CASSQEARGTNTGELFF
CDR3 DNA: TGCGCCAGCAGCCAAGAAGCTCGCGGGACTAACACCGGGGAGCTGTTTTTT
V gene: TRBV4-1
D gene: -
clone size: once
J gene: TRBJ2-2

CDR3 protein: CASSPRAVNEQFF
CDR3 DNA: TGTGCCAGTAGTCCGAGGGCCGTGAATGAGCAGTTCTTC
V gene: TRBV19
D gene: -
clone size: -
J gene: TRBJ2-1

CDR3 protein: CASSSGQNYGYTF
CDR3 DNA: TGTGCCAGCAGTTCGGGACAGAACTATGGCTACACCTTC
V gene: TRBV28
D gene: TRBD1
clone size: -
J gene: TRBJ1-2

CDR3 protein: CASGGQGGEKLFF
CDR3 DNA: TGTGCCAGCGGGGGACAGGGAGGGGAAAAACTGTTTTTT
V gene: TRBV7-9
D gene: TRBD1
clone size: -
J gene: TRBJ1-4

CDR3 protein: CATSDTRGTRKETQYF
CDR3 DNA: TGTGCCACCAGTGATACCCGGGGGACTAGAAAAGAGACCCAGTACTTC
V gene: TRBV24-1
D gene: TRBD2
clone size: -
J gene: TRBJ2-5

CDR3 protein: CASSILGAQAFF
CDR3 DNA: TGTGCCAGTAGTATATTAGGAGCCCAAGCTTTCTTT
V gene: TRBV19
D gene: -
clone size: -
J gene: TRBJ1-1

CDR3 protein: CASRPSGRTDTQYF
CDR3 DNA: TGTGCCAGCAGGCCTAGCGGGAGGACAGATACGCAGTATTTT
V gene: TRBV6-2/TRBV6-3
D gene: TRBD2
clone size: once
J gene: TRBJ2-3

CDR3 protein: CASSVTSASYEQYF
CDR3 DNA: TGTGCCAGCAGCGTAACTAGCGCTTCCTACGAGCAGTACTTC
V gene: TRBV9
D gene: TRBD2
clone size: -
J gene: TRBJ2-7

CDR3 protein: CTSSHRGPTF
CDR3 DNA: TGCACCAGCAGCCACAGGGGTCCCACCTTC
V gene: TRBV1
D gene: -
clone size: -
J gene: TRBJ1-2

CDR3 protein: CASSATGGTGNTIYF
CDR3 DNA: TGTGCCAGCAGCGCTACAGGGGGGACTGGAAACACCATATATTTT
V gene: TRBV7-9
D gene: TRBD1
clone size: -
J gene: TRBJ1-3

CDR3 protein: CATSRDESNYGYTF
CDR3 DNA: TGTGCCACCAGCAGAGATGAGTCTAACTATGGCTACACCTTC
V gene: TRBV15
D gene: -
clone size: few
J gene: TRBJ1-2

CDR3 protein: CASSPRLAALYNEQFF
CDR3 DNA: TGTGCCAGCAGCCCCCGACTAGCGGCACTCTACAATGAGCAGTTCTTC
V gene: TRBV11-2
D gene: TRBD2
clone size: -
J gene: TRBJ2-1

CDR3 protein: CATKGVPRPNTGELFF
CDR3 DNA: TGTGCCACCAAAGGGGTCCCTCGGCCGAACACCGGGGAGCTGTTTTTT
V gene: TRBV19
D gene: -
clone size: -
J gene: TRBJ2-2

CDR3 protein: CASRRSTGSYEQYF
CDR3 DNA: TGTGCCAGCCGGAGATCGACAGGTTCCTACGAGCAGTACTTC
V gene: TRBV27
D gene: -
clone size: -
J gene: TRBJ2-7

CDR3 protein: CASSQDPTTSGRETQYF
CDR3 DNA: TGTGCCAGCAGCCAAGATCCGACGACTAGCGGGAGGGAGACCCAGTACTTC
V gene: TRBV4-2
D gene: TRBD2
clone size: -
J gene: TRBJ2-5

CDR3 protein: CASGFGTAYYGYTF
CDR3 DNA: TGTGCCAGCGGATTTGGGACAGCTTACTATGGCTACACCTTC
V gene: TRBV3-1/TRBV3-2
D gene: TRBD1
clone size: once
J gene: TRBJ1-2

CDR3 protein: CASRRAPGKSWEQFF
CDR3 DNA: TGTGCCAGCAGGCGGGCTCCGGGGAAGTCATGGGAGCAGTTCTTC
V gene: TRBV6-5
D gene: -
clone size: -
J gene: TRBJ2-1

CDR3 protein: CASSLGLTNTEAFF
CDR3 DNA: TGTGCCAGCAGCTTGGGACTAACGAACACTGAAGCTTTCTTT
V gene: TRBV5-5
D gene: -
clone size: -
J gene: TRBJ1-1

CDR3 protein: CASQITGWTNIMNTEAFF
CDR3 DNA: TGTGCCAGCCAGATAACGGGTTGGACTAATATCATGAACACTGAAGCTTTCTTT
V gene: TRBV7-9
D gene: -
clone size: many
J gene: TRBJ1-1

CDR3 protein: CASRRAGGPLNTGELFF
CDR3 DNA: TGTGCCAGCAGACGAGCGGGAGGGCCCTTGAACACCGGGGAGCTGTTTTTT
V gene: TRBV6-6
D gene: TRBD2
clone size: -
J gene: TRBJ2-2

CDR3 protein: CASSLTTGRFAEAFF
CDR3 DNA: TGCGCCAGCAGCTTGACGACAGGGAGGTTCGCCGAAGCTTTCTTT
V gene: TRBV5-1
D gene: TRBD1
clone size: -
J gene: TRBJ1-1

CDR3 protein: CASSIRADVFGGNTIYF
CDR3 DNA: TGTGCCAGTAGTATCAGGGCGGACGTGTTTGGGGGAAACACCATATATTTT
V gene: TRBV19
D gene: -
clone size: -
J gene: TRBJ1-3

CDR3 protein: CASSFGRGGTDTQYF
CDR3 DNA: TGTGCCAGCAGCTTTGGGCGGGGGGGCACAGATACGCAGTATTTT
V gene: TRBV11-1
D gene: TRBD2
clone size: -
J gene: TRBJ2-3

CDR3 protein: CASSAGLGSRGTEAFF
CDR3 DNA: TGTGCCAGCAGTGCTGGGCTAGGGTCGCGGGGGACTGAAGCTTTCTTT
V gene: TRBV6-1
D gene: -
clone size: -
J gene: TRBJ1-1